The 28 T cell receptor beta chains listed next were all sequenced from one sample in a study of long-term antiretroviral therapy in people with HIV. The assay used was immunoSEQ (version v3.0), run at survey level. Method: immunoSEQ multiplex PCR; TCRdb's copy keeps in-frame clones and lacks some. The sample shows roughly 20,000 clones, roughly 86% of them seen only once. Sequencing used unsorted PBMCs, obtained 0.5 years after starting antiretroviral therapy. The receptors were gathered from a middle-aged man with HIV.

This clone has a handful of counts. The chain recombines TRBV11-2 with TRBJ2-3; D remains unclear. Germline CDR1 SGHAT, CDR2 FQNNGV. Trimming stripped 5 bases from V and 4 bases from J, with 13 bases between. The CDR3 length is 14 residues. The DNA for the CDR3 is TGTGCCAGCAGCCTCCGGGCCCCGCCAGATACGCAGTATTTT. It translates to CASSLRAPPDTQYF. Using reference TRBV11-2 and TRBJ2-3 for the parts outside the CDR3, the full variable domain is EAGVAQSPRYKIIEKRQSVAFWCNPISGHATLYWYQQILGQGPKLLIQFQNNGVVDDSQLPKDRFSAERLKGVDSTLKIQPAKLEDSAVYLCASSLRAPPDTQYFGPGTRLTVL.

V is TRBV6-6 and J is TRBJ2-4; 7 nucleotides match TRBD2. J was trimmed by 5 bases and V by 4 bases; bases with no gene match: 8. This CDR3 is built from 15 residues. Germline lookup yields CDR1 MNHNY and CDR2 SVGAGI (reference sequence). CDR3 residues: CASSWGHAGENIQYF. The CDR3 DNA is TGTGCCAGCAGTTGGGGCCACGCGGGGGAAAACATTCAGTACTTC.

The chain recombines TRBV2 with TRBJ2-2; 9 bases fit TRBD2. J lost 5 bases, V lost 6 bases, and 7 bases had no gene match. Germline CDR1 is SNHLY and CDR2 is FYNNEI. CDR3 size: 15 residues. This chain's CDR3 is CASSRLAGNTGELFF. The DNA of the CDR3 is TGTGCCAGCAGCAGGCTAGCGGGAAATACCGGGGAGCTGTTTTTT.

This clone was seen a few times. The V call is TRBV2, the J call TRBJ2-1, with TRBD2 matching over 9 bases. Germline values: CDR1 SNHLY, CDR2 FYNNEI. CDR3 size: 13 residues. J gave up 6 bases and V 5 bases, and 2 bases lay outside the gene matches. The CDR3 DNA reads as TGTGCCAGCAGTTTAGCGGGGGCCAATGAGCAGTTCTTC. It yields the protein CASSLAGANEQFF.

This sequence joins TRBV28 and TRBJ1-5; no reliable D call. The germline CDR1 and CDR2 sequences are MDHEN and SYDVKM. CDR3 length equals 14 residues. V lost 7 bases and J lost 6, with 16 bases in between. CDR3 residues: CASTTGVSVQPQHF. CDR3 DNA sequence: TGTGCCAGCACTACCGGGGTCTCGGTTCAGCCCCAGCATTTT.

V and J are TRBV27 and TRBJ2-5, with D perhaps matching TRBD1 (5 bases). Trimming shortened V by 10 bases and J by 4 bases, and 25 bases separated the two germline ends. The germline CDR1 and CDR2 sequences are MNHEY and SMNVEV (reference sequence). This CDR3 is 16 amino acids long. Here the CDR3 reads CATKTVLLGVGETQYF. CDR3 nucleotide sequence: TGTGCCACCAAGACAGTACTATTAGGCGTGGGAGAGACCCAGTACTTC.

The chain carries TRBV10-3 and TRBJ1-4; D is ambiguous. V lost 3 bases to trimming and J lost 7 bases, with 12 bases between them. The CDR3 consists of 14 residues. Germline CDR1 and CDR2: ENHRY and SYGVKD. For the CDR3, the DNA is TGTGCCATCAGTGAACTGGGCGCGAGTGAAAAACTGTTTTTT. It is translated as CAISELGASEKLFF.

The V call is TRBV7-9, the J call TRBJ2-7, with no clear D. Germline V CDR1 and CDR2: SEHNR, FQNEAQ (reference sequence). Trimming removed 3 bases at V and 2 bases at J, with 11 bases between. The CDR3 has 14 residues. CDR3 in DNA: TGTGCCAGCAGCTTCTCCGGGCCGGCCTACGAGCAGTACTTC. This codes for CASSFSGPAYEQYF.

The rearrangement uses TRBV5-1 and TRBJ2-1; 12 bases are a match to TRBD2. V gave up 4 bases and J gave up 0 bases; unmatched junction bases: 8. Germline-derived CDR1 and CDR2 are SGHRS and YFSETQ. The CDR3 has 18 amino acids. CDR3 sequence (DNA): TGCGCCAGCAGCCCCTTAGGACTAGCGGGGATCTCCTACAATGAGCAGTTCTTC. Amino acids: CASSPLGLAGISYNEQFF.

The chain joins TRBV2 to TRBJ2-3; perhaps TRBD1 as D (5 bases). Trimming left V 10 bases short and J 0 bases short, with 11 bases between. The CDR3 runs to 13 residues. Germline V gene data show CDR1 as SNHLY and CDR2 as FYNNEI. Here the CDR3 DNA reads TGTGCCACAACCAGGGAAAGCACAGATACGCAGTATTTT. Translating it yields CATTRESTDTQYF.

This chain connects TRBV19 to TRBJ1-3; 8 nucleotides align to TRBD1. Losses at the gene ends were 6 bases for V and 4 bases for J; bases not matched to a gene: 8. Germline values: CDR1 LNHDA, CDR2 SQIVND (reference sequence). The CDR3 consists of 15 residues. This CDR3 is CASRRTGLDGNTIYF. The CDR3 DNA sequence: TGTGCCAGTAGACGGACAGGGCTCGACGGAAACACCATATATTTT.

The DNA for the CDR3 is TGTGCCAGTAGTATCAACCTGGGAACTAGCACAGATACGCAGTATTTT. Protein: CASSINLGTSTDTQYF. The chain uses TRBV19 and TRBJ2-3; D is ambiguous. The CDR3 is 16 amino acids. The V and J ends lost 3 bases and 0 bases respectively, with 13 bases between them. Looked up from germline, CDR1 is LNHDA and CDR2 is SQIVND (reference sequence).

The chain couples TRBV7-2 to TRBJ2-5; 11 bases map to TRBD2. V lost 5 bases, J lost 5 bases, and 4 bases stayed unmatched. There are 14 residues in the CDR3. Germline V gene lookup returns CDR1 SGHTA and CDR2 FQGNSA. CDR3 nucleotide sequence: TGTGCCAGCAGCCTATCTAGCGGGAGGGAGACCCAGTACTTC. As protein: CASSLSSGRETQYF.

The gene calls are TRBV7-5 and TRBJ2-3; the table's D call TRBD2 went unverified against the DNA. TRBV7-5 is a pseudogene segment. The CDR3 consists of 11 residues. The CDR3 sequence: CPGAGDDTQYF. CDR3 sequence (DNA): TGCCCCGGAGCGGGAGATGATACGCAGTATTTT.

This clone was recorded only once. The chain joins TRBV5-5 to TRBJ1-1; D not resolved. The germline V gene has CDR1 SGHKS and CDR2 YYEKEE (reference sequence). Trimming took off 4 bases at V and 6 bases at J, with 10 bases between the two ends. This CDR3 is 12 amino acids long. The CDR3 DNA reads TGTGCCAGCAGCGGGGTAATAGCTGAAGCTTTCTTT. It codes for CASSGVIAEAFF.

The CDR3 sequence: CASRSGSQYEQYF. CDR3 nucleotides: TGTGCCAGCAGAAGCGGGAGTCAATACGAGCAGTACTTC. This chain uses TRBV2 with TRBJ2-7; 8 nucleotides match TRBD2. The V gene's germline CDR1 is SNHLY and CDR2 FYNNEI. This CDR3 is 13 amino acids long. V dropped 6 bases and J dropped 4; count of bases not matched to a gene: 5.

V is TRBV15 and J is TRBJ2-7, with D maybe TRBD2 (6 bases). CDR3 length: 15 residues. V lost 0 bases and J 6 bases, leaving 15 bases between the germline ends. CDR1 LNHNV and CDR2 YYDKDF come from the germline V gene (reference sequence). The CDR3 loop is CATSRDGWGELEQYF. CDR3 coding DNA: TGTGCCACCAGCAGAGATGGATGGGGGGAGCTCGAGCAGTACTTC.

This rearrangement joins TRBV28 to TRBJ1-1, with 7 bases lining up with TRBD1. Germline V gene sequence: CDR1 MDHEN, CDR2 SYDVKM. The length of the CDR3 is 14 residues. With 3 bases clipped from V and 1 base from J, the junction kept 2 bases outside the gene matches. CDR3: CASSFRGWNTEAFF. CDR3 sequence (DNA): TGTGCCAGCAGTTTCAGGGGGTGGAACACTGAAGCTTTCTTT.

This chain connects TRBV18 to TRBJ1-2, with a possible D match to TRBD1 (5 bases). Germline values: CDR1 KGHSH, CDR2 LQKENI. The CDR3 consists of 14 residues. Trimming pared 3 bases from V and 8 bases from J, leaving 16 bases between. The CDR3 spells CASSPIADEGGYTF. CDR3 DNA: TGTGCCAGCTCACCCATCGCCGACGAGGGGGGCTACACCTTC.

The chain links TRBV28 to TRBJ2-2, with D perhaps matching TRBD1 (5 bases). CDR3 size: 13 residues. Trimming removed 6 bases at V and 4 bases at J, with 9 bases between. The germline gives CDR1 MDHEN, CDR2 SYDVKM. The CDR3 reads CASRRGGTGELFF. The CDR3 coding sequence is TGTGCCAGCAGAAGGGGCGGCACCGGGGAGCTGTTTTTT.

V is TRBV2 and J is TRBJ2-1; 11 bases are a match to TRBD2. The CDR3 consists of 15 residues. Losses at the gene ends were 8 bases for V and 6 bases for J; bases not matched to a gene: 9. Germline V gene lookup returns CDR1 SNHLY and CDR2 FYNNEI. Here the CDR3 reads CASGLTGTSGNEQFF. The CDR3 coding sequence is TGTGCCAGCGGATTAACCGGGACTAGCGGCAATGAGCAGTTCTTC.

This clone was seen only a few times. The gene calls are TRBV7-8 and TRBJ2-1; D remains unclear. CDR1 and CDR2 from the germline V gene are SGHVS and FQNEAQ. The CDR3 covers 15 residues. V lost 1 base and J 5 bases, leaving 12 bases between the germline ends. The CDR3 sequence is CASSLERLWNNEQFF. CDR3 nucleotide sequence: TGTGCCAGCAGCTTAGAACGGCTCTGGAACAATGAGCAGTTCTTC.

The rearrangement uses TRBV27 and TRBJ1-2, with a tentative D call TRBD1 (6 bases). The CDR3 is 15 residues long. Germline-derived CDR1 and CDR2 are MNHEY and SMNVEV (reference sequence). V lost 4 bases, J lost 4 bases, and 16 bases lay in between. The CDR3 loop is CASSSPGGQFYGYTF. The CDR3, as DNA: TGTGCCAGCAGTTCTCCCGGGGGACAATTCTATGGCTACACCTTC.

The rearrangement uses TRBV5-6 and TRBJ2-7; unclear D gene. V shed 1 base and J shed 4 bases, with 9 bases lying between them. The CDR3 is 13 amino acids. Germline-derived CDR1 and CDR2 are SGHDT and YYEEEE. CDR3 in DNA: TGTGCCAGCAGCTTGAACCTCGGGTACGAGCAGTACTTC. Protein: CASSLNLGYEQYF.

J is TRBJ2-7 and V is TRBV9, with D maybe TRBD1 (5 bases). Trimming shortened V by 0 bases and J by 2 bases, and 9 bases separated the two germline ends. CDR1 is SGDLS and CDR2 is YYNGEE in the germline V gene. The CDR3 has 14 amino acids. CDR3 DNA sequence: TGTGCCAGCAGCGTAGATCAGGGAACCTACGAGCAGTACTTC. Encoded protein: CASSVDQGTYEQYF. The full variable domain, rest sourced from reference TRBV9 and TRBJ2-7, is DSGVTQTPKHLITATGQRVTLRCSPRSGDLSVYWYQQSLDQGLQFLIQYYNGEERAKGNILERFSAQQFPDLHSELNLSSLELGDSALYFCASSVDQGTYEQYFGPGTRLTVT.

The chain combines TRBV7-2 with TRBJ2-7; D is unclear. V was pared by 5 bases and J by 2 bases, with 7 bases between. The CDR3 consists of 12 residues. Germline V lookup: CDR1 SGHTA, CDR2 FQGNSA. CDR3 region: CASSLSPYEQYF. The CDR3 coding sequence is TGTGCCAGCAGCCTTTCCCCCTACGAGCAGTACTTC.

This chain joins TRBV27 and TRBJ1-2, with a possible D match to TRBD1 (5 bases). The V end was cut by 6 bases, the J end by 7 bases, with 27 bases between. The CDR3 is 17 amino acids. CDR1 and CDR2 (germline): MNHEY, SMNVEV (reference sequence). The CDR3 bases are TGTGCCAGCAGCTCTGGGACCCTAGTAGAGGGGATACGTGGCTACACCTTC. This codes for CASSSGTLVEGIRGYTF.

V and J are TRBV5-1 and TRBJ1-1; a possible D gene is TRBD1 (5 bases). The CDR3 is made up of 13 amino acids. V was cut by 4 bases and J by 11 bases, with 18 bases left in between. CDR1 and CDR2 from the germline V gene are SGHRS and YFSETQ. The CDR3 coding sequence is TGCGCCAGCAGCGATGGGGGGGATTTCGAGGCTTTCTTT. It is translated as CASSDGGDFEAFF.